This record concerns one TCR beta chain sequence. Antigen: not known. A second roughly 6 to 11 cycle PCR used barcoded and J-beta primers. TCRdb recomputed calls from the 5' RACE reads with MiXCR, one row per CDR3 protein. The sample carries roughly 1,300,000 distinct CDR3 sequences, 59% recorded once. The sample is drawn from a study of blood T cells in healthy people across ages. Notes on the study in general: Comparison with aged donors showed that long-lived donors had more naive CD4+ cells and higher diversity.

Looked up from germline, CDR1 is DFQATT and CDR2 is SNEGSKA (reference sequence). This CDR3 has 13 residues. Trimming cost V 5 bases and J 4 bases; bases outside gene matches: 6. This TCR came from a young man in good health. This chain connects TRBV20-1 to TRBJ1-1, with TRBD1 matching 8 bases. The source material was blood. CDR3 region: CSALTGEGTEAFF. CDR3 nucleotide sequence: TGCAGTGCTCTGACAGGGGAGGGCACTGAAGCTTTCTTT.